This passage covers 4 T cell receptor beta chains from one sample sequenced in a study of T cells in Graves' hyperthyroidism and ophthalmopathy. There were TCR beta CDR3 regions amplified from RNA transcripts. A first-round RT-PCR of the TCR CDR3 used the HTBI primer set. TCRdb itself ran the multiplex PCR reads through MiXCR, one entry per CDR3 protein. The sample lists some 490,000 distinct CDR3 sequences; approximately 23% were seen once. The sample was blood. The receptor source for this set is a woman aged 65 to 85 with Graves' ophthalmopathy.

CDR3 bases: TGTGCCAGCAGTTACGACCGACGACAGGGGCATACGCAGTATTTT. It is translated as CASSYDRRQGHTQYF. The gene calls are TRBV6-5 and TRBJ2-3, with TRBD1 identical over 8 bases. The junction had 8 bases not matched to a gene; V was cut back by 2 bases and J by 7 bases. This CDR3 is 15 amino acids long. In germline, CDR1 is MNHEY, CDR2 SVGAGI.

The chain uses TRBV3-1 and TRBJ1-5; the D is unclear. Germline lookup yields CDR1 LGHDT and CDR2 YNNKEL (reference sequence). The CDR3 extends over 16 amino acids. V was pared by 1 base and J by 4 bases, with 14 bases between. The CDR3 here is CASSQGSIGLNQPQHF. In nucleotides, the CDR3 is TGTGCCAGCAGCCAAGGGAGTATAGGGTTAAATCAGCCCCAGCATTTT.

Worth noting for this clonotype: At one end, the junction sequence differs from germline, possibly due to a read error. The chain recombines TRBV20-1 with TRBJ2-5; D might be TRBD1 or TRBD2, each matching 5 bases. Germline CDR1 reads DFQATT; CDR2 reads SNEGSKA (reference sequence). The CDR3 is made up of 16 amino acids. The chain's CDR3 is CNAKAMTGRWGETQYF. The CDR3, as DNA: TGCAATGCTAAAGCAATGACCGGTCGGTGGGGGGAGACCCAGTACTTC.

This clonotype was recorded many times. The V call is TRBV30, the J call TRBJ1-1; D call uncertain. The CDR3 is 13 amino acids. Germline CDR1 and CDR2: GTSNPN and SVGIG (reference sequence). The ends were cut back, 0 bases at V and 3 bases at J, with 8 bases in the middle. CDR3 region: CAWSVAGDTEAFF. In nucleotides, the CDR3 is TGTGCCTGGAGTGTGGCCGGTGACACTGAAGCTTTCTTT.